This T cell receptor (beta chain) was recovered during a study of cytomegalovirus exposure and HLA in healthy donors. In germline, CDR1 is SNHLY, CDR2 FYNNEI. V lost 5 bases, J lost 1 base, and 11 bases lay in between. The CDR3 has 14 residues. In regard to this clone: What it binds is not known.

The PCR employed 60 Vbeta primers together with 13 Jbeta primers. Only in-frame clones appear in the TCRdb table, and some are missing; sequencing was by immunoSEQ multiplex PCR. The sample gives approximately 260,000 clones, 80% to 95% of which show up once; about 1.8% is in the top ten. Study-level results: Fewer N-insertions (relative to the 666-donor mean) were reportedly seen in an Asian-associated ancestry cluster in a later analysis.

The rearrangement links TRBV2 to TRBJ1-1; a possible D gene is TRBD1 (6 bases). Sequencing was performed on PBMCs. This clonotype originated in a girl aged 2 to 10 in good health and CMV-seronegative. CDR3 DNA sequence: TGTGCCAGCAGTATTCAGGGGCCGAACACTGAAGCTTTCTTT. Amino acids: CASSIQGPNTEAFF.